What follows describes a single T cell receptor (beta chain). Its specificity is unknown. Molecular-barcoded quantitative 5'-RACE produced these TCR beta libraries. TCRdb re-derived calls from the 5' RACE reads in MiXCR, one entry per CDR3 protein. Found here are 150,000 to 200,000 distinct CDR3 sequences, around a sixth of them singletons; the top ten hold roughly 4%. This sample is part of a study of CD8 T cells in ankylosing spondylitis. Study findings and constraints: Among TCR beta sequences, a motif of several highly homologous variants appeared characteristic of ankylosing spondylitis blood. The authors reported significant enrichment of disease-linked clones in matched ankylosing spondylitis synovial fluid.

V shed 3 bases and J shed 5 bases, with 12 bases lying between them. Germline CDR1 and CDR2: LNHDA and SQIVND (reference sequence). CDR3 length equals 14 residues. The genes are TRBV19 and TRBJ2-3; D is ambiguous. The sequence was collected from a male donor under 30 with ankylosing spondylitis or in good health (not recorded which). The specimen sequenced was blood, either unsorted or a sorted T cell fraction (not recorded which). CDR3 protein: CASSISTALDTQYF. The CDR3 nucleotides are TGTGCCAGTAGTATTTCCACGGCCCTAGATACGCAGTATTTT.